The next 18 T cell receptor beta chains were all read from a single sample in a study of blood T cell repertoires in COVID-19 (dated by TCRdb to 2020 to 2022). Libraries came from the immunoSEQ multiplex PCR assay. TCRdb mirrors the immuneACCESS table, restricted to in-frame sequences. Some clones are absent from its copies; in checked studies, under half trace to an unresolved V gene, and the reason for the others is unknown. The sample contains over 200,000 clones, roughly 80% of them found a single time. The top ten constitute approximately 2.5% of the sample. Sequenced input: peripheral blood. The receptor source for this set is a woman aged 70-85 years with active or convalescent COVID-19.

This rearrangement joins TRBV5-5 to TRBJ1-1, with D unclear. CDR1 and CDR2 (germline): SGHKS, YYEKEE (reference sequence). The CDR3 runs to 14 residues. The germline V and J ends were trimmed by 1 base and 2 bases, with 9 bases remaining between them. The CDR3 loop reads CASSLPPPNTEAFF. The CDR3 DNA reads as TGTGCCAGCAGCTTGCCCCCTCCTAACACTGAAGCTTTCTTT.

This clone was observed a single time. The chain uses TRBV11-2 and TRBJ1-1, with TRBD1 matching 8 bases. The ends lost 4 bases at V and 3 bases at J; junction bases unmatched: 4. Germline CDR1 and CDR2: SGHAT and FQNNGV. The CDR3 contains 14 residues. The CDR3 protein is CASSSQGAYTEAFF. CDR3 bases: TGTGCCAGCAGCTCGCAGGGGGCTTACACTGAAGCTTTCTTT.

V and J are TRBV5-1 and TRBJ1-4, with 7 bases aligning to TRBD1. With 4 bases clipped from V and 7 bases from J, the junction kept 7 bases outside the gene matches. CDR3 length equals 14 residues. In germline, CDR1 is SGHRS, CDR2 YFSETQ. CDR3 sequence reads: CASSPRQGGEKLFF. Written as DNA, the CDR3 is TGCGCCAGCAGCCCTAGACAGGGTGGTGAAAAACTGTTTTTT.

The chain employs TRBV7-2 and TRBJ2-5; 9 nucleotides align to TRBD2. V shed 5 bases, J shed 5 bases, and the junction held 9 bases outside the gene matches. Germline V lookup: CDR1 SGHTA, CDR2 FQGNSA. This CDR3 contains 15 residues. The CDR3 DNA reads TGTGCCAGCAGCCCCATGGGACTAGCAGAGGAGACCCAGTACTTC. Residues: CASSPMGLAEETQYF.

This chain uses TRBV12-5 with TRBJ2-3; 7 bases are shared with TRBD2. CDR1 LGHNT and CDR2 FRNRAP come from the germline V gene. The CDR3 sequence is 16 residues long. V shed 3 bases and J 1 base; nucleotides not matched to a gene: 7. The CDR3 bases are TGTGCTAGTGGTTTCGGTATGCTAGCGGGCACAGATACGCAGTATTTT. Translation: CASGFGMLAGTDTQYF.

In this sample, this clone turned up a few times. The CDR3 protein is CAWGVGDRDTGELFF. CDR3 in DNA: TGTGCCTGGGGGGTCGGAGACAGGGACACCGGGGAGCTGTTTTTT. The V and J genes are TRBV30 and TRBJ2-2, with 7 bases that match TRBD1. The CDR3 extends over 15 amino acids. The germline CDR1 and CDR2 sequences are GTSNPN and SVGIG (reference sequence). The V and J ends lost 5 bases and 3 bases, in that order; junction bases with no gene match: 9.

V usage is TRBV28 and J usage is TRBJ1-5; D gene ambiguous. The CDR3 loop spans 12 amino acids. V lost 7 bases and J lost 3, with 7 bases in between. Germline assignment: CDR1 MDHEN and CDR2 SYDVKM. The CDR3 protein is CASKGVNQPQHF. CDR3 nucleotides: TGTGCCAGCAAAGGAGTCAATCAGCCCCAGCATTTT.

This rearrangement joins TRBV3-1 (or the pseudogene TRBV3-2) to TRBJ1-4; tentatively, D is TRBD1 (5 bases). The germline CDR1 and CDR2 sequences are LGHDT and YNNKEL (reference sequence). This CDR3 is 15 amino acids long. V lost 2 bases and J 2 bases, leaving 9 bases between the germline ends. The CDR3 is CASSQRDSTNEKLFF. Written as DNA, the CDR3 is TGTGCCAGCAGCCAACGGGACTCGACTAATGAAAAACTGTTTTTT.

The V call is TRBV29-1, the J call TRBJ2-3; 7 bases fit TRBD1. Trimming at V came to 7 bases and at J to 5 bases, leaving 6 bases not matched to a gene. CDR3 length equals 12 residues. Germline CDR1 SQVTM, CDR2 ANQGSEA. CDR3: CSERGLGDTQYF. The CDR3 nucleotides are TGCAGCGAAAGGGGGCTGGGAGATACGCAGTATTTT.

The chain recombines TRBV18 with TRBJ1-2; 8 bases map to TRBD1. The CDR3 is 16 amino acids. Germline CDR1 is KGHSH and CDR2 is LQKENI. Germline trimming cut 3 bases from V and 0 bases from J; bases unmatched to any gene: 6. CDR3 amino acids: CASSPLGQGPNYGYTF. CDR3 DNA sequence: TGTGCCAGCTCACCCCTCGGACAGGGACCTAACTATGGCTACACCTTC.

This clone showed up many times. The chain carries TRBV19 and TRBJ2-7; TRBD2 agrees at 10 bases. The CDR3 spans 18 residues. The V gene's germline CDR1 is LNHDA and CDR2 SQIVND (reference sequence). Unmatched junction bases numbered 16, after V lost 2 bases and J lost 6 bases. CDR3 in DNA: TGTGCCAGTAGTATATCTCATTTGAGGGCTAGCGGGAGTGGCGAGCAGTACTTC. Protein sequence: CASSISHLRASGSGEQYF.

The J gene is TRBJ1-6, the V gene TRBV27, with 10 bases matching TRBD1. V was pared by 0 bases and J by 5 bases, with 4 bases of the junction left unmatched. This CDR3 is 17 amino acids long. Germline V CDR1 and CDR2: MNHEY, SMNVEV (reference sequence). The CDR3 region is CASSLSSGQGNNSPLHF. The CDR3 DNA sequence: TGTGCCAGCAGTTTATCGTCGGGACAGGGGAATAATTCACCCCTCCACTTT.

This rearrangement joins TRBV5-1 to TRBJ2-3, with 14 bases aligning to TRBD2. This CDR3 is built from 17 residues. Germline CDR1 and CDR2: SGHRS and YFSETQ. With V trimmed by 2 bases and J by 4 bases, 6 bases remained unmatched. The CDR3 DNA is TGCGCCAGCAGCTTAGGACTAGCGGGAGGAGTCGCAGATACGCAGTATTTT. Protein product: CASSLGLAGGVADTQYF.

This chain links TRBV25-1 with TRBJ2-3, with D perhaps TRBD2 (6 bases). Germline V gene data show CDR1 as MGHDK and CDR2 as SYGVNS. Between the trimmed V and J ends, which lost 1 base and 3 bases, there was a span of 17 bases. The CDR3 runs to 17 residues. CDR3 amino acids: CASSEWGSGDGTDTQYF. CDR3 coding DNA: TGTGCCAGCAGTGAATGGGGCTCGGGGGATGGGACAGATACGCAGTATTTT.

The gene calls are TRBV11-3 and TRBJ2-2; D is possibly TRBD2 (5 bases). The CDR3 is 13 residues long. V was trimmed by 2 bases and J by 6 bases, leaving 7 bases between them. Germline CDR1 and CDR2: SGHNT and YENEEA. Here the CDR3 DNA reads TGTGCCAGCAGCTTACGAGGGCCCGGGGAGCTGTTTTTT. Translating gives CASSLRGPGELFF. The variable domain in full, completed from reference TRBV11-3 and TRBJ2-2, reads EAGVVQSPRYKIIEKKQPVAFWCNPISGHNTLYWYLQNLGQGPELLIRYENEEAVDDSQLPKDRFSAERLKGVDSTLKIQPAELGDSAVYLCASSLRGPGELFFGEGSRLTVL.

This sequence joins TRBV2 and TRBJ1-5, with 8 bases aligning to TRBD1. Losses at the gene ends were 7 bases for V and 6 bases for J; bases not matched to a gene: 8. The germline CDR1 and CDR2 sequences are SNHLY and FYNNEI. This CDR3 region has 14 residues. In DNA, the CDR3 is TGTGCCAGCACTCTGACAGGGGCGCGTCAGCCCCAGCATTTT. Protein: CASTLTGARQPQHF.

The rearrangement uses TRBV19 and TRBJ2-7; 7 nucleotides match TRBD1. This CDR3 has 15 amino acids. Germline V gene lookup returns CDR1 LNHDA and CDR2 SQIVND (reference sequence). With V trimmed by 1 base and J by 3 bases, 6 bases remained unmatched. The CDR3 DNA follows: TGTGCCAGTAGTATAGGGGGACAGTTCAACTACGAGCAGTACTTC. Its protein product is CASSIGGQFNYEQYF.

The chain carries TRBV10-3 and TRBJ1-2; no clear D. V shed 4 bases and J shed 3 bases, with 9 bases lying between them. The CDR3 has 13 residues. CDR1 and CDR2 from the germline V gene are ENHRY and SYGVKD. The CDR3 DNA sequence: TGTGCCATCAGTGCTGGCAGTTACTATGGCTACACCTTC. It yields the protein CAISAGSYYGYTF.